This is a list of T cell receptor beta chains from one sample in a study of T-cell reconstitution after alpha-beta-depleted transplantation in children. Using its own MiXCR run on the PCR reads, TCRdb lists one record per CDR3 protein. This sample carries around 300,000 distinct CDR3 sequences, more than 20% of them seen once, and the ten largest clones take roughly 9.8%. The sequences come from PBMCs, mostly from graft donor cells, collected 180 days after TCRalphabeta/CD19-depleted stem cell transplant. These TCRs come from a male patient between 5 and 17 years old who had a stem cell transplant for acute lymphoblastic leukemia, so the T cells may come from the graft donor. Each CDR3 is given with its conserved first and last residue. The D gene is left open where the match is weak. A clone size is listed for some rows: how often the clone was seen (once, few, many), or a class if it is expanded.

- TRBJ1-3 TRBV30 - TGTGCCTGGAGCGAACGCAGGGTTCTGCGTGGAAACACCATATATTTT CAWSERRVLRGNTIYF
- TRBJ2-1 TRBV10-3 few TGTGCCATCAGTGAAGGGCTACTCGACAATGAGCAGTTCTTC CAISEGLLDNEQFF
- TRBJ2-7 TRBV2 - TGTGCCGGACTCGCAGTGGGGCCGATTTGGGAGCAGTACTTC CAGLAVGPIWEQYF
TRBD2 TRBJ2-3 TRBV28 - TGTGCCAGCAGGACTGGGACTAGCGGGAGGAGAGATACGCAGTATTTT CASRTGTSGRRDTQYF
TRBD2 TRBJ2-1 TRBV20-1 few TGCAGTGCTTGGTCCCGGGAGGTAGCCTACAATGAGCAGTTCTTC CSAWSREVAYNEQFF
- TRBJ2-7 TRBV27 - TGTGCCAGCAGTTTATCGCCCCCCTACGAGCAGTACTTC CASSLSPPYEQYF
TRBD2 TRBJ2-1 TRBV6-5 - TGTGCCAGCAGTTACCCTGCGGGAGGGCCGGGGGAGCAGTTCTTC CASSYPAGGPGEQFF
- TRBJ2-6 TRBV18 - TGTGCCAGCTCACCAACCGGGACACATTCTGGGGCCAACGTCCTGACTTTC CASSPTGTHSGANVLTF
TRBD1 TRBJ1-2 TRBV7-9 many TGTGCCAGCAGCTTAGACAGGGGACACTATGGCTACACCTTC CASSLDRGHYGYTF
- TRBJ1-1 TRBV5-1 few TGCGCCAGCAGCTTGGACGGACAGTTCGCCGACACTGAAGCTTTCTTT CASSLDGQFADTEAFF
- TRBJ2-5 TRBV6-5 few TGTGCCAGCAGTTACCCGGCCAGCGGAGAGACCCAGTACTTC CASSYPASGETQYF
- TRBJ2-3 TRBV2 few TGTGCCAGCAGTGAAGTGGGATCAAATACGCAGTATTTT CASSEVGSNTQYF
- TRBJ1-2 TRBV11-2 few TGTGCCAGCAGCCAACGTGGGCTTTGGGAATATGGCTACACCTTC CASSQRGLWEYGYTF
- TRBJ2-3 TRBV7-8 few TGTGCCAGCAGCTTAGGTACAGGGAGGACAGATACGCAGTATTTT CASSLGTGRTDTQYF
TRBD1 TRBJ1-1 TRBV19 few TGTGCCAGTAGGGCAGGGGGTTTCACTGAAGCTTTCTTT CASRAGGFTEAFF
- TRBJ2-7 TRBV5-1 - TGCGCCAGCAGCCCAAGGGTGGCCCGGGACCCCACCTACGAGCAGTACTTC CASSPRVARDPTYEQYF
- TRBJ2-7 TRBV7-9 - TGTGCCAGCAGCAAACCCTGGGAACACGAGCAGTACTTC CASSKPWEHEQYF
- TRBJ2-1 TRBV2 - TGTGCCAGCAAGGGAGCGGGCCGCAACAATGAGCAGTTCTTC CASKGAGRNNEQFF
- TRBJ2-3 TRBV5-1 - TGCGCCAGCAGCTTTCTTAGAGGGGATACGCAGTATTTT CASSFLRGDTQYF
- TRBJ2-1 TRBV11-3 - TGTGCCAGCAGCCGGAGGGTAGACAATGAGCAGTTCTTC CASSRRVDNEQFF
TRBD2 TRBJ2-7 TRBV5-6 few TGTGCCAGCAGCTTGGAGGGGCTAGCGGTTTACGAGCAGTACTTC CASSLEGLAVYEQYF
- TRBJ2-1 TRBV27 - TGTGCCACCTCCGGGAGTTCTCGATCCTACAATGAGCAGTTCTTC CATSGSSRSYNEQFF
- TRBJ2-5 TRBV15 - TGTGCCACCAGCAGAGGGGTCGGGGCAGGGTCAGAGACCCAGTACTTC CATSRGVGAGSETQYF
- TRBJ1-1 TRBV27 few TGTGCCAGCAGCTCAGGGTACGGTGAAGCTTTCTTT CASSSGYGEAFF
TRBD2 TRBJ2-3 TRBV25-1 few TGTGCCAGCAGTCCCCCGGGACTAGCGGGAGCGGGGGATACGCAGTATTTT CASSPPGLAGAGDTQYF
- TRBJ2-1 TRBV9 - TGTGCCAGCAGCGTAGTAGGGGCAACTGAGCAGTTCTTC CASSVVGATEQFF
- TRBJ2-4 TRBV3-1 - TGTGCCAGCAGCCAAGATTGGATAAAAAACATTCAGTACTTC CASSQDWIKNIQYF
- TRBJ2-1 TRBV29-1 many TGCAGCGTTGCCCCAACCGGCAATGAGCAGTTCTTC CSVAPTGNEQFF
- TRBJ1-6 TRBV12-3/TRBV12-4 many TGTGCCAGCAGTTTAGGAGGATCACCCCTCCACTTT CASSLGGSPLHF